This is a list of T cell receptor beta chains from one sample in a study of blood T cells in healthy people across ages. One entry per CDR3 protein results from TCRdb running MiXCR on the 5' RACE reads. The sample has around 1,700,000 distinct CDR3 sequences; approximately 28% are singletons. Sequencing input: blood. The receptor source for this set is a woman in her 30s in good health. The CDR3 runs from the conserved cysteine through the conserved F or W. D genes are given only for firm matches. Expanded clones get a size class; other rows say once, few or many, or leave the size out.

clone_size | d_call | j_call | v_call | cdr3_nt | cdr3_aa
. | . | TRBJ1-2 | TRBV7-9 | TGTGCCAGCAGCTTAGCGGGGATAGAGTATGGCTACACCTTC | CASSLAGIEYGYTF
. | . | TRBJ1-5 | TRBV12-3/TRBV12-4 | TGTGCCAGCAGTTTAGCGCTCCAATATAGCAATCAGCCCCAGCATTTT | CASSLALQYSNQPQHF
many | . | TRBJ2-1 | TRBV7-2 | TGTGCCAGCAGCTTAGGGACTTCCCGGGAGCAGTTCTTC | CASSLGTSREQFF
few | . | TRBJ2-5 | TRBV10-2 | TGCGCCAGCAGTGAAGGGACCCTCGGGGAGACCCAGTACTTC | CASSEGTLGETQYF
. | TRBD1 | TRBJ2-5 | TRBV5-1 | TGCGCCAGCAGCGGAACCGGGACAGGTCTCCAAGAGACCCAGTACTTC | CASSGTGTGLQETQYF
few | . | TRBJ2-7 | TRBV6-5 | TGTGCCAGCAGTGGCCCAGGGGGAGGGTACGAGCAGTACTTC | CASSGPGGGYEQYF
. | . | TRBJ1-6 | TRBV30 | TGTGCCTGCTCGGACCGAATGAATTCACCCCTCCACTTT | CACSDRMNSPLHF
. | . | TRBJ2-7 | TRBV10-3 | TGTGCCATCAGAAAAAACGAAGGCGGCGAGCAGTACTTC | CAIRKNEGGEQYF
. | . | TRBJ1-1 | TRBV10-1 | TGCGCCAGCACTGCGGGGGGTCTTAAAGCCTATACCACTGAAGCTTTCTTT | CASTAGGLKAYTTEAFF
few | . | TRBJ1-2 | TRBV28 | TGTGCCAGCAGTTTGGGCAGGGACCACACCTTC | CASSLGRDHTF
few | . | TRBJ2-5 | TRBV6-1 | TGTGCCAGCAGCCACACAGGTGGGGAAGAGACCCAGTACTTC | CASSHTGGEETQYF
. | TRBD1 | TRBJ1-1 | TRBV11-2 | TGTGCCAGCAGCTTAGATCCGACAGGGGAAGCTTTCTTT | CASSLDPTGEAFF
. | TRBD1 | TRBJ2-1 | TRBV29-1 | TGCAGCGTTGAGACAGGGAGTTTCACCTACAATGAGCAGTTCTTC | CSVETGSFTYNEQFF
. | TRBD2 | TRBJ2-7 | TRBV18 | TGTGCCAGCTCACCAAGAGGAGCGGGCGGGAGATCGGGCGAGCAGTACTTC | CASSPRGAGGRSGEQYF
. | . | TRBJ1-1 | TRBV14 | TGTGCCAGCAGCCAAGCCGGACAGCGTGAAGCTTTCTTT | CASSQAGQREAFF
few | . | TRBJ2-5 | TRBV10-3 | TGTGCCACGGGACCGGAGGGGGAGACCCGGTACTTC | CATGPEGETRYF
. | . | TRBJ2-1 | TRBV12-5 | TGTGCTAGTGGGCAAGGCGACAGGAGGGCCAATGAGCAGTTCTTC | CASGQGDRRANEQFF
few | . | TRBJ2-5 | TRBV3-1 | TGTGCCAGCACCACTTCAGGGGGGGGCCAAGAGACCCAGTACTTC | CASTTSGGGQETQYF
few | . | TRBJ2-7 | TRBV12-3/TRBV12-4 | TGTGCCAGCAGTCCGACTACGCCCCCGGGGGAGCAGTACTTC | CASSPTTPPGEQYF
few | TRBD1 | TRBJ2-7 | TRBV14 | TGTGCCAGCAGCCGAGAGACAGGGTGGAACTACGAGCAGTACTTC | CASSRETGWNYEQYF
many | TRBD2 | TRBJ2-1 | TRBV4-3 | TGCGCCAGCAGCCAAGAAGTTCCCTTGGCGGGAGCTCCGAATGAGCAGTTCTTC | CASSQEVPLAGAPNEQFF
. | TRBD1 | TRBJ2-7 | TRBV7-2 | TGTGCCAGCAGAGGGACAGTTTTAGGCGAGCAGTACTTC | CASRGTVLGEQYF
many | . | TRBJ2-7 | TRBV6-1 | TGTGCCAGCGTAGGCGATGGCGACGAGCAGTACTTC | CASVGDGDEQYF
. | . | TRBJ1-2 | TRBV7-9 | TGTGCCAGCAGCTTAGGGCAACAGGATACCCATGGCTACACCTTC | CASSLGQQDTHGYTF
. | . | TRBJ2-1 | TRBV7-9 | TGTGCCAGCAGCTTGGGTGTGTTTGGGCAGTTCTTC | CASSLGVFGQFF
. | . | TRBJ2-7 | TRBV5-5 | TGTGCCAGCAGCCGTCCCGGGACATGGGGTTACAATGAGCAGTACTTC | CASSRPGTWGYNEQYF
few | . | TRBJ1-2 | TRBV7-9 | TGTGCCAGCAGCCCGAGTACAGGGATTGTGGGCTATGGCTACACCTTC | CASSPSTGIVGYGYTF
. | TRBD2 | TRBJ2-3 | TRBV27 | TGTGCCAGCAGCGGACTAGCGGGGGACCCTAGCACAGATACGCAGTATTTT | CASSGLAGDPSTDTQYF
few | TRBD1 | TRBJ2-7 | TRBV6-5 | TGTGCCAGCAGGGGGACAGGGGTTGGCGAGCAGTACTTC | CASRGTGVGEQYF
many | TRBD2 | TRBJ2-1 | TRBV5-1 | TGTGCCAGCAGCTTAGCTAGCGGGGGCAATGAGCAGTTCTTC | CASSLASGGNEQFF
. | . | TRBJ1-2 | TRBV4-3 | TGCGCCAGCAGCCAAGACCCTGGTAACAGCTATGGCTACACCTTC | CASSQDPGNSYGYTF
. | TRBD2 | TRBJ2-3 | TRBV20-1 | TGCAGTGGTCAACCGACTAGCGGAGTCACAGATACGCAGTATTTT | CSGQPTSGVTDTQYF
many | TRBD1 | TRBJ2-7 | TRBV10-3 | TGTGCCATCGGGACAGGGATGGGCTACGAGCAGTACTTC | CAIGTGMGYEQYF
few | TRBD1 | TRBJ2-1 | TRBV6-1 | TGTGCCAGCAGCCCCGCAGGGGGCGACCACAATGAGCAGTTCTTC | CASSPAGGDHNEQFF
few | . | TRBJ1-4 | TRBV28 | TGTGCCAGCCGGCGAAGAAGTAATGAAAAACTGTTTTTT | CASRRRSNEKLFF
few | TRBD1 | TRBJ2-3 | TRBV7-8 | TGTGCCAGCAGCCCCGACAGGGGTGGTACGCAGTATTTT | CASSPDRGGTQYF
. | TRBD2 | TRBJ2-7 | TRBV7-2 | TGTGCCAGCAGCTTAAGGCGGGAGGGTGTCGAGCAGTACTTC | CASSLRREGVEQYF
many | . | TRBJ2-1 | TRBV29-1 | TGCAGCGCCTTGGGGGGTCCACTGGAGCAGTTCTTC | CSALGGPLEQFF
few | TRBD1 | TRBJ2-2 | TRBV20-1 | TGCAGTGCACTAGGGACAGGGGTCATTGGGGATACCGGGGAGCTGTTTTTT | CSALGTGVIGDTGELFF
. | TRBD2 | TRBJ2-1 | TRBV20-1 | TGCAGTGCTAGATTACCGGGACTAGCGGGCTCCTACAATGAGCGGTTCTTC | CSARLPGLAGSYNERFF
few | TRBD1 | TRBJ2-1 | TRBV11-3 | TGTGCCAGCAGCTTAGAATGGGGGACAGGCAATGAGCAGTTCTTC | CASSLEWGTGNEQFF
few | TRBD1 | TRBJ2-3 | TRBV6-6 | TGTGCCAGCAGCTATGACAGGGCTAGCACAGATACGCAGTATTTT | CASSYDRASTDTQYF
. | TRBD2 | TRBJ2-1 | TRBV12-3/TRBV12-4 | TGTGCCAGCAGCCGGGGAGGGCACACCTCCTACAATGAGCAGTTCTTC | CASSRGGHTSYNEQFF
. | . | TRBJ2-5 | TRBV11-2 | TGTGCCAGCAGCCGAGGGGGTCCGGACCGCAATGAGCAGTACTTC | CASSRGGPDRNEQYF
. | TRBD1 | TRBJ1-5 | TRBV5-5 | TGTGCCAGCAGCTTGGTTGAGGGGGCTCAGCCCCAGCATTTT | CASSLVEGAQPQHF
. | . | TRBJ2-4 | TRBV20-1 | TGCAGTGCCAGAGAAGGGGGAGCCAAAAACATTCAGTACTTC | CSAREGGAKNIQYF